This T cell receptor beta chain derives from a study of cytomegalovirus exposure and HLA in healthy donors. It was with 60 Vbeta and 13 Jbeta primers that the PCR ran. Profiled with immunoSEQ multiplex PCR; TCRdb holds only in-frame clones, not every one. Here the sample spans around 120,000 clones, about 73% being singletons. Notes on the study in general: Another analysis was done later, and it associated over 15,000 TCR beta sequences with HLA alleles at 0.05 false discovery rate.

V lost 0 bases and J lost 6, with 14 bases in between. This CDR3 spans 14 amino acids. Germline CDR1 GTSNPN, CDR2 SVGIG (reference sequence). A note on this clone: Its specificity is not known.

The sequencing input was PBMCs. The source of this sequence is a woman aged 40 to 55 in good health and CMV-seropositive. The J gene is TRBJ1-1, the V gene TRBV30; D remains unclear. CDR3 protein: CAWSVIPIVAEAFF. The CDR3 nucleotides are TGTGCCTGGAGTGTAATCCCCATTGTAGCTGAAGCTTTCTTT. The entire variable domain, with the rest obtained from reference TRBV30 and TRBJ1-1, is as follows: SQTIHQWPATLVQPVGSPLSLECTVEGTSNPNLYWYRQAAGRGLQLLFYSVGIGQISSEVPQNLSASRPQDRQFILSSKKLLLSDSGFYLCAWSVIPIVAEAFFGQGTRLTVV.